This TCR beta chain was captured in a study of blood T cell repertoires in COVID-19. Study in general: Researchers got acute and convalescent COVID-19 samples from the United States, Italy and Spain.

Libraries were prepared by immunoSEQ multiplex PCR; TCRdb keeps only in-frame clonotypes and omits some of them. The sample yields about 180,000 clones, around 80% seen once. This clone has only a few counts. The CDR3 has 11 residues. V shed 5 bases and J shed 5 bases, with 5 bases lying between them. From germline, CDR1 is SGHRS and CDR2 YFSETQ. Sequencing used peripheral blood. The V and J genes are TRBV5-1 and TRBJ2-1; D not certain. This TCR was sampled from a man aged 65 to 85 with active or convalescent COVID-19. Here the CDR3 reads CASRENNEQFF. The CDR3 bases are TGCGCCAGCAGAGAGAACAATGAGCAGTTCTTC.